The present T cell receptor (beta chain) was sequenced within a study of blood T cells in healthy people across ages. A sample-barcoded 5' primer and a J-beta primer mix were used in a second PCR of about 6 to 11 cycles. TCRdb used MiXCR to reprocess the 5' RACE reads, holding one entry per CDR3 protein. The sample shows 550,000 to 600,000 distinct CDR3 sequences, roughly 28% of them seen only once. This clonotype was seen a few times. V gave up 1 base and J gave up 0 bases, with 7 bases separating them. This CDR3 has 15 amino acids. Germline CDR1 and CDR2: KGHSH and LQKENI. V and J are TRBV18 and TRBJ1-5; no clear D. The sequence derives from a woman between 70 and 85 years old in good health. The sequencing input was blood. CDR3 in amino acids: CASSPRGDSNQPQHF. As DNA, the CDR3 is TGTGCCAGCTCACCACGAGGCGATAGCAATCAGCCCCAGCATTTT.